This TCR beta chain appears in the sequencing data of a study of CD8+CD57+ T cells in acquired aplastic anemia. Profiling of TCR beta VDJ combinations and CDR3 sequences used genomic DNA as template. In TCRdb, the reads were re-called with MiXCR into one record per CDR3 protein. The sample lists about 220,000 distinct CDR3 sequences, roughly 35% seen once, with 1% to 1.3% in the top ten. Germline CDR1 is SGHTA and CDR2 is FQGNSA. Trimming shortened V by 4 bases and J by 1 base, and 7 bases separated the two germline ends. The CDR3 has 14 residues. This clonotype was recorded many times. The sequencing sample was made of sorted CD4+, CD8+, or CD8+CD57+ T cells (not recorded which) from PBMCs. The receptor comes from a human donor in good health, serving as a control. The rearrangement links TRBV7-2 to TRBJ2-2, with D possibly called TRBD1 or TRBD2 (5 bases each). The chain's CDR3 is CASSWGWNTGELFF. In DNA, the CDR3 is TGTGCCAGCAGCTGGGGGTGGAACACCGGGGAGCTGTTTTTT. Variable domain in full (rest from reference TRBV7-2 and TRBJ2-2): GAGVSQSPSNKVTEKGKDVELRCDPISGHTALYWYRQSLGQGLEFLIYFQGNSAPDKSGLPSDRFSAERTGGSVSTLTIQRTQQEDSAVYLCASSWGWNTGELFFGEGSRLTVL.